The next 30 T cell receptor beta chains were all read from a single sample in a study of Graves' ophthalmopathy and Graves' hyperthyroidism (dated by TCRdb to the late 2010s). Sequencing was carried out with an Illumina HiSeq 2000. For repertoire sequencing, the TCR beta CDR3 regions were amplified from RNA transcripts. The first round of RT-PCR was done with HTBI primers and the Qiagen OneStep RT-PCR kit, and was followed by a second round of multiplex PCR, then size selection and purification. Through fastp at Q25 and MiXCR, TCRdb rebuilt clones from the public reads, retaining in-frame beta chains. CDR3 protein duplicates are merged, each entry listing the most common genes and DNA. The sample table holds 600,000 to 650,000 distinct CDR3 sequences, of which over 20% were seen once. The ten largest clones capture approximately 7.7% of the sample. The specimen sequenced was peripheral blood. The receptors here all came from a young woman with stable Graves' hyperthyroidism. Some clones in this sample may be carry-over from other donors' samples. Donor details come from another sample of the same person, matched by shared clones.

This chain connects TRBV2 to TRBJ1-5, with D uncertain. This CDR3 has 15 amino acids. V was trimmed by 4 bases and J by 2 bases, leaving 12 bases between them. Germline V gene data show CDR1 as SNHLY and CDR2 as FYNNEI. CDR3 residues: CASSALGLGNQPQHF. The CDR3 bases are TGTGCCAGCAGTGCCTTAGGGTTGGGCAATCAGCCCCAGCATTTT.

This clonotype was found many times. This rearrangement joins TRBV2 to TRBJ2-2; 14 bases are shared with TRBD2. The CDR3 covers 17 residues. CDR1 and CDR2 (germline): SNHLY, FYNNEI. The V segment lost 8 bases and the J segment 7 bases; nucleotides outside the gene matches: 12. CDR3: CASCTGLAGVSGGELFF. In DNA form, the CDR3 reads TGTGCCAGCTGTACGGGACTAGCGGGAGTGTCGGGCGGGGAGCTGTTTTTT.

This clonotype was seen ten or more times. This rearrangement joins TRBV25-1 to TRBJ2-2, with 11 bases fitting TRBD2. Germline CDR1 reads MGHDK; CDR2 reads SYGVNS. Trimming cost V 8 bases and J 6 bases; bases outside gene matches: 14. This CDR3 has 17 amino acids. CDR3 amino acids: CASRSVTSGRSAGELFF. The CDR3 region has the DNA TGTGCCAGCCGTTCCGTCACTAGCGGGAGATCGGCCGGGGAGCTGTTTTTT.

This clonotype was detected a few times. The J gene is TRBJ2-7, the V gene TRBV5-4; 7 nucleotides match TRBD1. CDR1 is SGHNT and CDR2 is YYREEE in the germline V gene (reference sequence). This CDR3 is 20 amino acids long. J lost 0 bases, V lost 5 bases, and 23 bases had no gene match. The CDR3 DNA sequence: TGTGCCAGCAGTTTGAAGTGGGGGACAGATCATTTCCTTGGCTCCTACGAGCAGTACTTC. It codes for CASSLKWGTDHFLGSYEQYF.

The rearrangement uses TRBV6-1 and TRBJ1-2; the D is unclear. Germline V gene lookup returns CDR1 MNHNS and CDR2 SASEGT. CDR3 size: 10 residues. The germline V and J ends were trimmed by 10 bases and 8 bases, with 11 bases remaining between them. The CDR3 nucleotides are TGTGCCACCCAGGTTTACGGCTACACCTTC. Encoded protein: CATQVYGYTF.

This clonotype was recorded a few times. The V call is TRBV30, the J call TRBJ2-7; TRBD1 or TRBD2 may be the D gene (6 bases each). CDR1 and CDR2 from the germline V gene are GTSNPN and SVGIG (reference sequence). The V end was cut by 7 bases, the J end by 1 base, with 17 bases between. The CDR3 length is 14 residues. The CDR3 DNA reads TGTGCCTTAGTTGAGGGGGGAGCGTCCTACGAGCAGTACTTC. Protein: CALVEGGASYEQYF.

As concerns this clonotype: One end of the junction does not line up with germline, which may come from a read error. V is TRBV18 and J is TRBJ1-1, with TRBD1 as a possible D gene (5 bases). The CDR3 consists of 14 residues. Germline lookup yields CDR1 KGHSH and CDR2 LQKENI. CDR3 amino acids: CASSTSPSDTEACF. The CDR3 bases are TGTGCCAGCTCAACGTCCCCTTCGGACACTGAGGCTTGCTTT.

This clonotype appeared many times. The chain carries TRBV6-2 or TRBV6-3 and TRBJ2-3, with TRBD2 identical over 10 bases. Germline V gene lookup returns CDR1 MNHEY and CDR2 SVGEGT. J was trimmed by 2 bases and V by 5 bases; bases with no gene match: 7. The CDR3 extends over 16 amino acids. CDR3 in amino acids: CASSTPSGRVTDTQYF. CDR3 coding DNA: TGTGCCAGCAGTACCCCCAGCGGGAGGGTCACAGATACGCAGTATTTT.

The CDR3 nucleotides read TGCAGTGCTAGAGATCTCGGTAGTGAACACTTCAATCAGCCCCAGCATTTT. It encodes CSARDLGSEHFNQPQHF. This chain links TRBV20-1 with TRBJ1-5; no clear D. From germline, CDR1 is DFQATT and CDR2 SNEGSKA (reference sequence). The V end lost 0 bases, the J end lost 3 bases, and 18 bases lay between the germline ends. This CDR3 contains 17 residues.

Written as DNA, the CDR3 is TGTGCCAGCAGCCCGTCAGGGGCGAACACCATATATTTT. Translating it yields CASSPSGANTIYF. The chain recombines TRBV28 with TRBJ1-3; possible D gene TRBD1, 6 bases. The germline V gene has CDR1 MDHEN and CDR2 SYDVKM. The CDR3 consists of 13 residues. V was shortened by 6 bases and J by 7 bases, with 13 bases between the two germline ends.

Ten or more counts support this clonotype. The chain couples TRBV2 to TRBJ2-7; D possibly uses TRBD1 or TRBD2 (5 bases each). Trimming left V 0 bases short and J 3 bases short, with 18 bases between. From germline, CDR1 is SNHLY and CDR2 FYNNEI. The CDR3 is 17 amino acids. The CDR3 DNA reads as TGTGCCAGCAGTGAAGCCGAGATGGGGCAAGGAGGCTACGAGCAGTACTTC. Protein sequence: CASSEAEMGQGGYEQYF.

In its sample, this clonotype was seen many times. The V and J genes are TRBV6-1 and TRBJ2-4; possible D gene TRBD1, 6 bases. In germline, CDR1 is MNHNS, CDR2 SASEGT. V was trimmed by 1 base and J by 6 bases, leaving 10 bases between them. This CDR3 spans 14 amino acids. The CDR3 sequence is CASSEERGGNIQYF. CDR3 sequence (DNA): TGTGCCAGCAGTGAAGAAAGAGGGGGAAACATTCAGTACTTC.

The rearrangement joins TRBV30 to TRBJ2-7, with D uncertain. Per the germline V gene, CDR1 is GTSNPN and CDR2 is SVGIG (reference sequence). This CDR3 contains 11 residues. V was clipped by 5 bases and J by 1 base, with 6 bases between them. CDR3 loop: CAWAISYEQYF. Written as DNA, the CDR3 is TGTGCCTGGGCGATATCCTACGAGCAGTACTTC.

This clonotype occurred many times. It may be a read error: a sequence one base away is much more abundant. The CDR3 does not close with the conserved phenylalanine or tryptophan, likely indicating a read error. V gene TRBV12-3 or TRBV12-4 combines with J gene TRBJ1-1, with 7 bases that match TRBD1. This CDR3 is built from 14 residues. The ends lost 3 bases at V and 11 bases at J; junction bases unmatched: 12. CDR3 nucleotides: TGTGCCAGCAGTTTCGGGACAGACCTGCCCATCGCTTTCTAT. Protein product: CASSFGTDLPIAFY.

The chain joins TRBV27 to TRBJ2-5; D call uncertain. The germline V gene has CDR1 MNHEY and CDR2 SMNVEV (reference sequence). V was cut by 8 bases and J by 7 bases, with 17 bases left in between. The CDR3 covers 13 residues. The CDR3 DNA reads TGTGCCAGCCGACGTAGTGAGGAAGTGACCCAGTACTTC. Translation: CASRRSEEVTQYF.

This clonotype was observed many times. The V call is TRBV7-8, the J call TRBJ1-6, with D uncertain. V was trimmed by 0 bases and J by 13 bases, leaving 7 bases between them. Germline CDR1 reads SGHVS; CDR2 reads FQNEAQ. This CDR3 has 12 amino acids. The CDR3 coding sequence is TGTGCCAGCAGCTTAGCTACCGTCCCCCTCCACTTT. It yields the protein CASSLATVPLHF.

This clonotype was recorded a few times. This rearrangement joins TRBV19 to TRBJ2-5; TRBD2 matches 8 bases. Trimming took 4 bases from V and 5 from J; bases not matched to a gene: 6. This CDR3 region has 14 residues. Germline V lookup: CDR1 LNHDA, CDR2 SQIVND (reference sequence). CDR3 amino acids: CASSTSSGRETQYF. CDR3 bases: TGTGCCAGTAGTACCTCTAGCGGGCGGGAGACCCAGTACTTC.

The J gene is TRBJ1-1, the V gene TRBV7-2; D gene unclear. The length of the CDR3 is 15 residues. CDR1 is SGHTA and CDR2 is FQGNSA in the germline V gene. The germline V and J ends were trimmed by 5 bases and 1 base, with 14 bases remaining between them. The DNA for the CDR3 is TGTGCCAGCAGCCAGAGTGGGCGGCGGAACACTGAAGCTTTCTTT. As protein: CASSQSGRRNTEAFF.

This clonotype was counted at least ten times. V usage is TRBV6-1 and J usage is TRBJ1-1; 7 bases match TRBD1. In germline, CDR1 is MNHNS, CDR2 SASEGT. J lost 1 base, V lost 1 base, and 3 bases had no gene match. The CDR3 has 15 residues. CDR3 loop: CASSEGPGGNTEAFF. In DNA form, the CDR3 reads TGTGCCAGCAGTGAAGGGCCAGGGGGGAACACTGAAGCTTTCTTT.

This chain uses TRBV27 with TRBJ1-2; TRBD1 is a possible D gene (6 bases). The V end was cut by 8 bases, the J end by 8 bases, with 12 bases between. From germline, CDR1 is MNHEY and CDR2 SMNVEV (reference sequence). The CDR3 is 11 residues long. The CDR3 nucleotides read TGTGCCAGCTTTTGGGGGGGCGGCTACACCTTC. Translated, it gives CASFWGGGYTF.

This clonotype was picked up one time. The V gene is TRBV6-1, the J gene TRBJ2-5; D gene unclear. CDR1 is MNHNS, CDR2 SASEGT, per germline. The CDR3 consists of 11 residues. V was pared by 11 bases and J by 3 bases, with 10 bases between. The CDR3, as DNA: TGTGCCTGCGCTACAAAAGAGACCCAGTACTTC. The encoded protein is CACATKETQYF.

V gene TRBV5-1 combines with J gene TRBJ2-2, with D unresolved. The germline gives CDR1 SGHRS, CDR2 YFSETQ. V was shortened by 4 bases and J by 0 bases, with 10 bases between the two germline ends. This CDR3 is built from 15 residues. This chain's CDR3 is CASSPTTANTGELFF. Written as DNA, the CDR3 is TGCGCCAGCAGCCCAACCACAGCGAACACCGGGGAGCTGTTTTTT.

There are many counts of this clonotype. In DNA form, the CDR3 reads TGTGCCACCAGCAGCCAGAAGGAGACCCAGTACTTC. This codes for CATSSQKETQYF. V and J are TRBV15 and TRBJ2-5; unclear D gene. CDR3 length: 12 residues. Germline CDR1 and CDR2: LNHNV and YYDKDF (reference sequence). Trimming removed 3 bases at V and 5 bases at J, with 7 bases between.

This clonotype was seen ten or more times. V gene TRBV6-1 combines with J gene TRBJ1-1; D not certain. The CDR3 has 14 residues. Trimming cost V 2 bases and J 1 base, with 8 bases left between them. CDR1 and CDR2 from the germline V gene are MNHNS and SASEGT. The CDR3 coding sequence is TGTGCCAGCAGTGAATTAGGTTCGAACACTGAAGCTTTCTTT. Translating gives CASSELGSNTEAFF.

This clonotype showed up many times. The chain employs TRBV20-1 and TRBJ2-7; 7 nucleotides line up with TRBD2. This CDR3 contains 15 residues. Trimming cost V 0 bases and J 3 bases; bases outside gene matches: 8. Germline CDR1 is DFQATT and CDR2 is SNEGSKA (reference sequence). The CDR3 sequence is CSARDATSRSYEQYF. In DNA form, the CDR3 reads TGCAGTGCTAGAGATGCGACTAGCCGGAGCTACGAGCAGTACTTC.

This chain joins TRBV6-5 and TRBJ2-5; D gene ambiguous. V lost 0 bases, J lost 0 bases, and 8 bases lay in between. CDR1 is MNHEY, CDR2 SVGAGI, per germline. The CDR3 runs 15 residues. CDR3 in amino acids: CASSYSQGYQETQYF. The CDR3 bases are TGTGCCAGCAGTTACTCACAAGGATACCAAGAGACCCAGTACTTC.

The rearrangement uses TRBV9 and TRBJ1-2; weak D call: TRBD1 (5 bases). The CDR3 is made up of 14 amino acids. The V end lost 0 bases, the J end lost 4 bases, and 10 bases lay between the germline ends. Per germline, CDR1 SGDLS and CDR2 YYNGEE. The chain's CDR3 is CASSVGGGIYGYTF. For the CDR3, the DNA is TGTGCCAGCAGCGTAGGGGGCGGAATCTATGGCTACACCTTC.

This clonotype was detected ten times or more. The rearrangement uses TRBV20-1 and TRBJ1-5, with 7 bases lining up with TRBD1. The germline gives CDR1 DFQATT, CDR2 SNEGSKA (reference sequence). Unmatched junction bases numbered 1, after V lost 5 bases and J lost 0 bases. This CDR3 has 13 amino acids. CDR3 protein: CSAGQVSNQPQHF. CDR3 DNA sequence: TGCAGTGCTGGACAGGTTAGCAATCAGCCCCAGCATTTT.

The gene calls are TRBV20-1 and TRBJ2-5; TRBD1 matches 8 bases. Losses at the gene ends were 6 bases for V and 5 bases for J; bases not matched to a gene: 8. The CDR3 covers 13 residues. From germline, CDR1 is DFQATT and CDR2 SNEGSKA (reference sequence). CDR3 nucleotides: TGCAGTGCCCAGACAGGGGCGGGGGAGACCCAGTACTTC. It specifies CSAQTGAGETQYF.

Points on this clonotype: Its ends do not fully match the called genes, so a read error is possible. The rearrangement links TRBV6-1 to TRBJ2-4, with 7 bases fitting TRBD1. The V gene's germline CDR1 is MNHNS and CDR2 SASEGT. This CDR3 is built from 16 residues. The CDR3 loop is CASSQLGQLAKNIKYF. For the CDR3, the DNA is TGTGCCAGCAGTCAACTGGGACAGTTAGCCAAAAACATTAAGTACTTC.